This is a list of T cell receptor beta chains from one sample in a study of response to subunit inactivated influenza vaccine. TCRdb called the RT-PCR reads again in MiXCR, with one record for every CDR3 protein. Seen here are more than 700,000 distinct CDR3 sequences, roughly 20% observed once, and the top ten hold about a tenth. The sample here was PBMCs from blood, taken more than 4 days after vaccination. These receptors were taken from a man over 45 who received an inactivated influenza vaccine. The CDR3 runs from the conserved cysteine through the conserved F or W.

12	TRBJ2-7	TRBV20-1	CSASSDTYEQYF
15	TRBJ1-5	TRBV12-3/TRBV12-4	CASTAGEISNQPQHF
12	TRBJ2-3	TRBV10-3	CAISEGTITQYF
11	TRBJ1-2	TRBV20-1	CSASPAVGYTF
13	TRBJ2-3	TRBV6-1	CASRQVREDTQYF
13	TRBJ2-1	TRBV18	CASSPDTGHRGIF
13	TRBJ2-1	TRBV27	CASSLGAIGEQFF
17	TRBJ2-7	TRBV20-1	CCARDPNRDGSSYEQYF
12	TRBJ2-3	TRBV9	CASSGRYDTQYF
15	TRBJ2-3	TRBV2	CASMMRSSGPDTQYF
14	TRBJ2-7	TRBV20-1	CSARDQGGAYEQYF
15	TRBJ2-1	TRBV29-1	CSVGGTSGRAGEQFF
14	TRBJ1-5	TRBV12-3/TRBV12-4	CASSLGGQGWPQHF
15	TRBJ2-7	TRBV4-2	CASSQDLQGPYEQYF
18	TRBJ2-2	TRBV11-2	CASSLFPIATMNTGELFF
15	TRBJ1-5	TRBV4-3	CASSVYHQGNQPQHF
14	TRBJ2-5	TRBV6-1	CASSPTDRVETQYF
17	TRBJ2-3	TRBV5-1	CASSLVRAGGPTDTQYF
15	TRBJ2-7	TRBV28	CASSPGTGNDYEQYF
15	TRBJ2-3	TRBV7-2	CASSLVGGTSDTQYF
17	TRBJ2-1	TRBV28	CASSFPAGLAGYNEQFF
16	TRBJ2-3	TRBV20-1	CSARDATGGEGDTQYF
13	TRBJ1-1	TRBV25-1	CASSPRGAGEAFF
15	TRBJ2-2	TRBV6-5	CASSYGTFDTGELFF
13	TRBJ1-2	TRBV20-1	CSARDSHNYGYTF
13	TRBJ1-1	TRBV6-1	CASSPGFFTEAFF
16	TRBJ2-3	TRBV5-1	CASSVGMGSVTDTQYF
15	TRBJ2-7	TRBV12-3/TRBV12-4	CASRGLGTPNYEQYF
11	TRBJ1-1	TRBV20-1	CSASQNTEAFF
13	TRBJ2-1	TRBV5-6	CASNLDVYNEQFF
19	TRBJ2-1	TRBV6-5	CASSYQGLAGGQFNNEQFF
12	TRBJ2-2	TRBV2	CASRAFTGELFF
13	TRBJ1-4	TRBV20-1	CSAREGSSEKLFF
16	TRBJ2-3	TRBV7-9	CASSELAGVSADTQYF
13	TRBJ2-1	TRBV3-1	CASSQMGGLEQFF
16	TRBJ2-6	TRBV29-1	CSEGVAGTAGANVLTF
15	TRBJ2-2	TRBV12-3/TRBV12-4	CASSLSGGPSGELFF
15	TRBJ2-1	TRBV4-2	CASSQPGHLYNEQFF
12	TRBJ2-3	TRBV7-8	CASSGPGLGESF
13	TRBJ2-5	TRBV29-1	CSVETRLAETQYF
17	TRBJ2-3	TRBV7-2	CASSDVWDRGAPDTQYF
14	TRBJ2-2	TRBV14	CASSQRISTGELFF
13	TRBJ1-5	TRBV12-3/TRBV12-4	CASSLANSQPQHF
17	TRBJ2-3	TRBV3-1	CASSFRRLAGGTDTQYF